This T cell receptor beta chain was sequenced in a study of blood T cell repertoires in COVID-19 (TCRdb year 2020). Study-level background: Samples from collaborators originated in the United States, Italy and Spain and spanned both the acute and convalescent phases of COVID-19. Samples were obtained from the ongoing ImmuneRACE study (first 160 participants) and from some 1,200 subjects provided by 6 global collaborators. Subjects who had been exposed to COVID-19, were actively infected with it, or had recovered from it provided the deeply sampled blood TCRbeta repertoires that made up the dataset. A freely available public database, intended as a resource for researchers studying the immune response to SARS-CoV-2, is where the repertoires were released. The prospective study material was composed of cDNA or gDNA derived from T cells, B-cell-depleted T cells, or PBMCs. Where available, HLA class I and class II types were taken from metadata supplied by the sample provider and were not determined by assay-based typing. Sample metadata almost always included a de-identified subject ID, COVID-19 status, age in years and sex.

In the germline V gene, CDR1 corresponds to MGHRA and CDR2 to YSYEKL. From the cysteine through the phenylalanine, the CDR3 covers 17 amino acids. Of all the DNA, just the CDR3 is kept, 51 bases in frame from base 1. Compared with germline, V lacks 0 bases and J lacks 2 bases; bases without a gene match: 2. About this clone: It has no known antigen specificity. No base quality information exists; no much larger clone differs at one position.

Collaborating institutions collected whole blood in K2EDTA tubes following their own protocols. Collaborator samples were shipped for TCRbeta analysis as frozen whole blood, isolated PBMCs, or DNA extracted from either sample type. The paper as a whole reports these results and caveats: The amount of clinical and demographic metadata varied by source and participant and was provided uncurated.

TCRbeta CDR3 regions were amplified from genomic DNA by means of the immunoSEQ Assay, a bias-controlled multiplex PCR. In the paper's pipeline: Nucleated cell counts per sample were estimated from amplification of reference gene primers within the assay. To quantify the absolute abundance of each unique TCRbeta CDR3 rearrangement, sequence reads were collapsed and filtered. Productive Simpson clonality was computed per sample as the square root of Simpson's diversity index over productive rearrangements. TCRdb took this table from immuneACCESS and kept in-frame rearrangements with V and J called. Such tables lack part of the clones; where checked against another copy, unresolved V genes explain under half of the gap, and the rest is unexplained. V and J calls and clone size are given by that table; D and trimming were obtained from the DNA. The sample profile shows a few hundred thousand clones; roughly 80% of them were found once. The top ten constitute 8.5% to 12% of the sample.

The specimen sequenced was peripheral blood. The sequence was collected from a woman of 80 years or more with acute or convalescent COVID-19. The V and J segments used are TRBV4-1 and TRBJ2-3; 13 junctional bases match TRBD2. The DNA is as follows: TGCGCCAGCAGCCAAGATGGGACTAGCGGGGCCACAGATACGCAGTATTTT. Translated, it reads CASSQDGTSGATDTQYF.